One sample yielded the 24 T cell receptor beta chains listed below, sequenced in a study of T cells in Graves' hyperthyroidism and ophthalmopathy. The TCR beta CDR3 regions underwent amplification using RNA transcripts as the source. First-round RT-PCR of the TCR CDR3 relied on the HTBI primer set. TCRdb called the multiplex PCR reads again in MiXCR, with one record for every CDR3 protein. Seen here are hundreds of thousands of distinct CDR3 sequences, roughly 15% observed once, and the top ten hold 3.5% to 4.5%. Sequenced material: blood. The receptors stem from a woman between 40 and 55 years old with Graves' ophthalmopathy.

The chain couples TRBV28 to TRBJ2-7; TRBD1 is a possible D gene (5 bases). Trimming left V 4 bases short and J 0 bases short, with 19 bases between. The CDR3 spans 17 residues. In germline, CDR1 is MDHEN, CDR2 SYDVKM. CDR3 sequence: CASSSPLWGASSYEQYF. The CDR3 nucleotides are TGTGCCAGCAGTTCACCGTTATGGGGCGCGAGCTCCTACGAGCAGTACTTC.

This clonotype was seen repeatedly, ten times or more. The chain uses TRBV7-3 and TRBJ2-5; D uncertain. Germline-derived CDR1 and CDR2 are SGHTA and FQGTGA. V lost 4 bases, J lost 2 bases, and 14 bases lay in between. The CDR3 runs to 15 residues. The CDR3 loop reads CASSSDPSTQETQYF. CDR3 bases: TGTGCCAGCAGCTCCGACCCTTCAACGCAAGAGACCCAGTACTTC.

The table lists this clonotype with many counts. J is TRBJ2-7 and V is TRBV5-1, with 13 bases aligning to TRBD2. In germline, CDR1 is SGHRS, CDR2 YFSETQ. After removal of 4 bases from V and 5 bases from J, the junction contained 6 bases not matched to a gene. The CDR3 loop spans 15 amino acids. The CDR3 coding sequence is TGCGCCAGCAGCCCGGGACTAGCGGGAATCGACGAGCAGTACTTC. Translating gives CASSPGLAGIDEQYF.

This clonotype was picked up many times. This chain connects TRBV10-3 to TRBJ1-1; D ambiguous. Between the trimmed V and J ends, which lost 4 bases and 4 bases, there was a span of 16 bases. The CDR3 is made up of 15 amino acids. Germline V lookup: CDR1 ENHRY, CDR2 SYGVKD. The CDR3 loop is CAISALGSKGTEAFF. The DNA for the CDR3 is TGTGCCATCAGTGCCCTCGGTTCCAAGGGCACTGAAGCTTTCTTT.

The rearrangement joins TRBV6-1 to TRBJ1-1; TRBD1 matches at 9 bases. The CDR3 sequence is 14 residues long. Trimming removed 6 bases from V and 12 bases from J; junction bases left unmatched: 14. The V gene's germline CDR1 is MNHNS and CDR2 SASEGT. As DNA, the CDR3 is TGTGCCAGCAGAAACGAAGGACAGGGGCTTACACCTTTCTTT. It codes for CASRNEGQGLTPFF.

Many counts were recorded for this clonotype. The DNA for the CDR3 is TGTGCCAGCAGTAAAGGACTAGCGGGACCGAACACCGGGGAGCTGTTTTTT. Translated: CASSKGLAGPNTGELFF. The chain combines TRBV6-2 or TRBV6-3 with TRBJ2-2, with 12 positions matching TRBD2. V lost 5 bases and J lost 0; bases outside the gene matches: 4. The CDR3 totals 17 residues. The germline gives CDR1 MNHEY, CDR2 SVGEGT.

This clonotype appeared many times. V and J are TRBV20-1 and TRBJ2-7; D may be TRBD1 (5 bases). In germline, CDR1 is DFQATT, CDR2 SNEGSKA (reference sequence). Trimming took 6 bases from V and 3 from J, leaving 12 bases between them. The CDR3 is made up of 12 amino acids. The CDR3, as DNA: TGCAGTGCCCGAGTAGGGGACTACGAGCAGTACTTC. It specifies CSARVGDYEQYF.

This clonotype was recorded at least ten times. The chain is built from TRBV20-1 and TRBJ2-5, with a weak D call TRBD1 (7 bases). CDR1 DFQATT and CDR2 SNEGSKA come from the germline V gene (reference sequence). There are 13 residues in the CDR3. V gave up 5 bases and J gave up 5 bases, with 15 bases separating them. The CDR3 region has the DNA TGCAGTGCTGTGGAGGGGGCCGGGGAGACCCAGTACTTC. Translation: CSAVEGAGETQYF.

In regard to this clonotype: A much larger clone differs from this one at a single base, so this may be a read error. The chain joins TRBV30 to TRBJ1-3; D is perhaps TRBD1 (5 bases). CDR3 length: 16 amino acids. The germline gives CDR1 GTSNPN, CDR2 SVGIG (reference sequence). DNA of the CDR3: TGTGCCTGGAGTGTAGGGGTTGCCATCTCTGGAGACACCATATATTTT. It codes for CAWSVGVAISGDTIYF. Complete variable domain (other parts from reference TRBV30 and TRBJ1-3): SQTIHQWPATLVQPVGSPLSLECTVEGTSNPNLYWYRQAAGRGLQLLFYSVGIGQISSEVPQNLSASRPQDRQFILSSKKLLLSDSGFYLCAWSVGVAISGDTIYFGEGSWLTVV.

This sequence joins TRBV11-2 and TRBJ1-1; D ambiguous. This CDR3 has 12 amino acids. V gave up 1 base and J gave up 10 bases, with 10 bases separating them. CDR1 is SGHAT and CDR2 is FQNNGV in the germline V gene. CDR3 sequence reads: CASSLVRAAAFF. The CDR3 DNA follows: TGTGCCAGCAGCTTAGTGAGGGCAGCAGCTTTCTTT. The variable domain in full, completed from reference TRBV11-2 and TRBJ1-1, reads EAGVAQSPRYKIIEKRQSVAFWCNPISGHATLYWYQQILGQGPKLLIQFQNNGVVDDSQLPKDRFSAERLKGVDSTLKIQPAKLEDSAVYLCASSLVRAAAFFGQGTRLTVV.

This clonotype was observed at least ten times. The rearrangement links TRBV5-1 to TRBJ2-7, with TRBD2 matching over 9 bases. The CDR3 has 16 amino acids. Losses at the gene ends were 2 bases for V and 4 bases for J; bases not matched to a gene: 10. Germline V gene sequence: CDR1 SGHRS, CDR2 YFSETQ. CDR3: CASSFGAGGMKYEQYF. The CDR3 coding sequence is TGCGCCAGCAGCTTTGGAGCGGGGGGAATGAAGTACGAGCAGTACTTC.

This clonotype came up many times. The V and J genes are TRBV13 and TRBJ2-7; 7 bases fit TRBD1. The CDR3 consists of 12 residues. Germline CDR1 reads PRHDT; CDR2 reads FYEKMQ (reference sequence). V lost 5 bases, J lost 9 bases, and 7 bases stayed unmatched. The CDR3 nucleotides are TGTGCCAGCAGCCTCGGGGACAGCCGGCAGTACTTC. This gives the protein CASSLGDSRQYF.

This clonotype was counted at least ten times. The CDR3 region is CASSIVTNTEAFF. The CDR3 DNA follows: TGTGCCAGTAGTATAGTAACGAACACTGAAGCTTTCTTT. The genes are TRBV19 and TRBJ1-1; D is unclear. This CDR3 is 13 amino acids long. Germline CDR1 LNHDA, CDR2 SQIVND (reference sequence). The ends were cut back, 1 base at V and 1 base at J, with 4 bases in the middle.

This clonotype was detected many times. The chain carries TRBV27 and TRBJ2-7, with TRBD2 as a possible D gene (6 bases). The CDR3 contains 15 residues. Looked up from germline, CDR1 is MNHEY and CDR2 is SMNVEV (reference sequence). V gave up 2 bases and J gave up 3 bases, with 14 bases separating them. The CDR3 loop is CASSLTGLLNYEQYF. As DNA, the CDR3 is TGTGCCAGCAGTTTAACGGGACTTCTGAACTACGAGCAGTACTTC.

The CDR3 region is CASSFLQTTYEQYF. The CDR3 nucleotides read TGTGCCAGCAGTTTCCTCCAGACAACCTACGAGCAGTACTTC. The chain uses TRBV27 and TRBJ2-7; no reliable D call. V lost 3 bases, J lost 2 bases, and 11 bases lay in between. Germline-derived CDR1 and CDR2 are MNHEY and SMNVEV (reference sequence). The CDR3 extends over 14 amino acids.

Ten or more counts support this clonotype. The chain links TRBV6-2 or TRBV6-3 to TRBJ2-7, with D perhaps matching TRBD2 (6 bases). V lost 0 bases and J 2 bases, leaving 11 bases between the germline ends. Looked up from germline, CDR1 is MNHEY and CDR2 is SVGEGT. The CDR3 is 15 residues long. CDR3 protein: CASSYSLLATYEQYF. In DNA, the CDR3 is TGTGCCAGCAGTTACTCGCTACTAGCCACCTACGAGCAGTACTTC.

This clonotype was counted at least ten times. The genes are TRBV28 and TRBJ1-2; 10 nucleotides align to TRBD1. The CDR3 runs to 19 residues. CDR1 is MDHEN, CDR2 SYDVKM, per germline. V trimming: 6 bases; J trimming: 0 bases; junction bases outside the gene matches: 16. The CDR3 nucleotides read TGTGCCAGCAGCTCCCTGGCTGGGGACAGGGGCTATGCTAACTATGGCTACACCTTC. Residues: CASSSLAGDRGYANYGYTF.

This clonotype was picked up many times. This chain joins TRBV6-2 or TRBV6-3 and TRBJ2-7; the D is unclear. Trimming took off 2 bases at V and 3 bases at J, with 8 bases between the two ends. Germline lookup yields CDR1 MNHEY and CDR2 SVGEGT. CDR3 length: 13 residues. Here the CDR3 reads CASSYGEIYEQYF. In nucleotides, the CDR3 is TGTGCCAGCAGTTACGGGGAAATCTACGAGCAGTACTTC.

This clonotype came up many times. The rearrangement links TRBV6-5 to TRBJ1-1; 8 bases align to TRBD1. V lost 8 bases to trimming and J lost 3 bases; unmatched junction nucleotides: 5. The CDR3 extends over 13 amino acids. Germline CDR1 MNHEY, CDR2 SVGAGI. CDR3: CASGKDRDTEAFF. CDR3 nucleotide sequence: TGTGCCAGCGGAAAGGACAGGGACACTGAAGCTTTCTTT.

This clonotype was counted many times. The genes are TRBV12-3 or TRBV12-4 and TRBJ1-6; the match to TRBD1 covers 10 bases. Trimming cost V 6 bases and J 7 bases; bases outside gene matches: 6. This CDR3 comprises 15 residues. CDR3 loop: CASRGWTGGNSPLHF. The CDR3 DNA follows: TGTGCCAGCAGGGGTTGGACAGGGGGGAATTCACCCCTCCACTTT.

The CDR3 reads CASSLYLAGDFTGELFF. The CDR3 nucleotides are TGTGCCAGCAGCTTGTATTTGGCGGGAGACTTCACCGGGGAGCTGTTTTTT. The J gene is TRBJ2-2, the V gene TRBV5-6; 7 nucleotides agree with TRBD2. Germline V gives CDR1 SGHDT, CDR2 YYEEEE. The CDR3 is 17 amino acids. V was clipped by 1 base and J by 4 bases; unmatched bases: 10. Filled out from reference TRBV5-6 and TRBJ2-2, the complete variable domain reads DAGVTQSPTHLIKTRGQQVTLRCSPKSGHDTVSWYQQALGQGPQFIFQYYEEEERQRGNFPDRFSGHQFPNYSSELNVNALLLGDSALYLCASSLYLAGDFTGELFFGEGSRLTVL.

This clonotype was seen ten or more times. This sequence joins TRBV29-1 and TRBJ1-1; 12 nucleotides line up with TRBD1. Per germline, CDR1 SQVTM and CDR2 ANQGSEA. V lost 6 bases and J lost 4; bases outside the gene matches: 15. The CDR3 has 17 residues. The CDR3 sequence is CSVQRSGTGGYVTEAFF. CDR3 in DNA: TGCAGCGTCCAAAGGTCCGGGACAGGGGGCTACGTCACTGAAGCTTTCTTT.

The J gene is TRBJ2-2, the V gene TRBV20-1; D gene unclear. The CDR3 contains 13 residues. Trimming left V 1 base short and J 3 bases short, with 6 bases between. Germline CDR1 DFQATT, CDR2 SNEGSKA (reference sequence). This CDR3 is CSARGIDTGELFF. CDR3 DNA sequence: TGCAGTGCTAGAGGGATCGACACCGGGGAGCTGTTTTTT.

This clonotype came up many times. V and J are TRBV6-2 or TRBV6-3 and TRBJ2-5; unclear D gene. Germline-derived CDR1 and CDR2 are MNHEY and SVGEGT. The CDR3 runs 16 residues. The V end lost 10 bases, the J end lost 4 bases, and 25 bases lay between the germline ends. The CDR3 protein is CATYTSLRIEGETQYF. The CDR3 DNA reads as TGTGCCACCTATACATCCCTCAGGATAGAAGGAGAGACCCAGTACTTC.